Listed here is a single T cell receptor beta chain. Its cognate antigen has yet to be identified. Base quality data are lacking; no much larger clone is found one base away. TCR beta CDR3 regions were amplified from RNA transcripts. For the first round of RT-PCR on the TCR CDR3, the HTBI primer set was used together with the Qiagen OneStep RT-PCR kit. Libraries were constructed in a second round of multiplex PCR, after which size selection and purification were performed. Libraries were sequenced paired-end with 100 bp reads on an Illumina HiSeq2000. The source study handled its data this way. SOAPnuke was used to process the raw data, removing reads that contained adapters or uncalled bases, had a mean Phred below 15, or lacked an exact match to the constant primer or identifier. High-quality paired reads were merged using COPE v1.2.5, and each unique nucleotide sequence was defined as a clonotype. MiTCR v1.1 was used to align the clonotypes against IMGT TRBV, TRBD and TRBJ reference segments. Analysis was restricted to V-J combinations with a frequency above 0.0001, which covered about 99% of repertoires. A TCS score was defined as the ratio of F50 (clonal expansion) to E x V (chaos), with BLOSUM62-based TCRdist applied between CDR3 peptides within each V-J. Welch's t-statistics and random forest reduced fewer than 600 V-J features to around 14, which were used in a naive Bayes classifier (R e1071). The public reads were reprocessed in TCRdb via fastp at Q25 and MiXCR, keeping in-frame beta chains. When rows share a CDR3 protein, they turn into one entry using the most common DNA and genes. It is TCRdb's table, rather than the study itself, that gives the V and J calls and clone size. The sample has about 560,000 distinct CDR3 sequences on record, about half of them singletons. The ten top clones hold approximately 8.2% of the sample.

The data stem from a study of T cells in Graves' hyperthyroidism and ophthalmopathy (dated 2019 in TCRdb). With respect to the entire study: To identify distinguishing TCR V-J signatures, a discovery cohort of around 100 patients was used, comprising some 45 with Graves' ophthalmopathy and 57 with stable Graves' hyperthyroidism. Prospective prediction of ophthalmopathy was tested in an independent validation cohort consisting of 18 hyperthyroidism patients and approximately 16 patients who later progressed to ophthalmopathy. In roughly six Graves' hyperthyroidism patients, the study also compared T-cell repertoires from thyroid tissue with T-cell repertoires from blood. Once sampling was done, hyperthyroidism patients were given methimazole at a starting dose of 30 mg daily, whereas ophthalmopathy patients were given high-dose intravenous methylprednisolone. For training and testing, the approximately 97 patients in the discovery cohort were randomly divided in a 7:3 ratio. According to the paper, TCR Vbeta CDR3 sequencing was carried out on 135 peripheral blood samples, which came from fewer than 50 ophthalmopathy, approximately 78 hyperthyroidism and approximately 17 progressor patients. Study-wide findings and limitations: Sample size was not statistically predetermined, and investigators were not blinded to group allocation. In validation, progression to ophthalmopathy was predicted by the model with roughly 69% sensitivity and roughly 76% specificity, a median of about 6 months before onset. A 13 V-J signature model separated ophthalmopathy from stable hyperthyroidism, with roughly 88% sensitivity and roughly 82% specificity in cross-validation and 80%/75% in testing. Most expanded thyroid clonotypes (frequency above 0.001) were also detected in blood, a finding suggesting that blood repertoires may reflect thyroid immune responses.

The germline V gene supplies CDR1 SGHTA and CDR2 FQGNSA. V loses 5 bases at its end and J loses 7 bases; junction bases beyond the gene matches: 12. From the cysteine up to the phenylalanine, the CDR3 has a length of 15 residues. The DNA shown is the 45-base CDR3, in frame from base 1. Graves' hyperthyroidism was defined as stable when no progression to ophthalmopathy occurred over 18 months of follow-up. Hyperthyroidism patients were aged 18 to 65 years and newly diagnosed, with disease duration of less than 2 months. The study excluded patients with uncontrolled infections, other autoimmune diseases, pregnancy or lactation. Diagnoses were based on clinical symptoms, serum thyroxine and TRAb, thyroid ultrasound and orbital computed tomography. Total RNA was extracted using Trizol reagent, and RNA quality was assessed on an Agilent 2100 Bioanalyzer.

The receptor comes from a woman aged 18 to 35 with Graves' hyperthyroidism. Donor details come from another sample of the same person, matched by shared clones. The sequenced sample consisted of peripheral blood or thyroid tissue (not recorded which). The sequence links TRBV7-2 to TRBJ2-7; 9 bases in between match TRBD1. At the DNA level, the sequence is TGTGCCAGCAGCCCGCCGGGACAGGGCCTAGGGGAGCAGTACTTC. It encodes CASSPPGQGLGEQYF. Here the CDR3 is joined to the reference TRBV7-2 and TRBJ2-7 genes, and the full variable domain is: GAGVSQSPSNKVTEKGKDVELRCDPISGHTALYWYRQSLGQGLEFLIYFQGNSAPDKSGLPSDRFSAERTGGSVSTLTIQRTQQEDSAVYLCASSPPGQGLGEQYFGPGTRLTVT.